The 14 T cell receptor beta chains reported below all come from one sample, sequenced in a study of spatial heterogeneity in lung cancer. TCRdb fed the 5' RACE reads into MiXCR, producing one record per CDR3 protein. The sample consists of over 6,500 distinct CDR3 sequences, about 3.7% of them appearing once. The time point here: sample taken at primary tumor resection. Without sorting, whole RNA was sequenced from tumor, nontumor lung or frozen PBMC. Sequencing was performed on normal lung tissue next to the tumor, taken at surgery. The source of these receptors is a female donor with early-stage non-small cell lung cancer.

Many counts were recorded for this clonotype. This beta chain is off target for a library built for alpha chains, so its abundance means little. The V gene is TRBV29-1, the J gene TRBJ2-1, with D perhaps matching TRBD2 (6 bases). V was trimmed by 8 bases and J by 5 bases, leaving 19 bases between them. This CDR3 contains 14 residues. Germline CDR1 is SQVTM and CDR2 is ANQGSEA. The CDR3 DNA reads TGCAGCTGCGGGAATGCGATGTTGCACAATGAGCAGTTCTTC. This codes for CSCGNAMLHNEQFF.

This clonotype was seen ten or more times. This beta chain slipped into a library made for alpha chains as a stray read, so its size is not meaningful. The chain uses TRBV19 and TRBJ2-5; D remains unclear. Germline lookup yields CDR1 LNHDA and CDR2 SQIVND (reference sequence). This CDR3 spans 14 amino acids. V was clipped by 1 base and J by 2 bases, with 8 bases between them. In DNA form, the CDR3 reads TGTGCCAGTAGTATAGGAATTCGGCAAGAGACCCAGTACTTC. Translation gives CASSIGIRQETQYF. Combining the CDR3 with reference TRBV19 and TRBJ2-5 gives the whole variable domain DGGITQSPKYLFRKEGQNVTLSCEQNLNHDAMYWYRQDPGQGLRLIYYSQIVNDFQKGDIAEGYSVSREKKESFPLTVTSAQKNPTAFYLCASSIGIRQETQYFGPGTRLLVL.

As regards this clonotype: This beta chain is an unintended read in a library built for alpha chains; its size means little. V gene TRBV5-4 combines with J gene TRBJ1-2, with D unclear. V shed 1 base and J shed 4 bases, with 8 bases lying between them. There are 13 residues in the CDR3. Germline CDR1 SGHNT, CDR2 YYREEE (reference sequence). CDR3 sequence (DNA): TGTGCCAGCAGCTTGAATCCTGGCTATGGCTACACCTTC. It yields the protein CASSLNPGYGYTF.

This clonotype was seen many times. The library was designed around alpha chains, so this beta chain is a stray read whose abundance carries little weight. The chain uses TRBV6-5 and TRBJ1-3; D perhaps matches TRBD1 (6 bases). The CDR3 length is 13 residues. From germline, CDR1 is MNHEY and CDR2 SVGAGI. With 2 bases removed from V and 4 bases from J, the gap between germline ends came to 6 bases. Written as DNA, the CDR3 is TGTGCCAGCAGTTACACAGGGGGAAACACCATATATTTT. Its protein is CASSYTGGNTIYF.

Ten or more counts support this clonotype. In a library made to pick up alpha chains, this beta chain is a stray read with a size that means little. The chain carries TRBV20-1 and TRBJ2-6; 7 bases align to TRBD1. From germline, CDR1 is DFQATT and CDR2 SNEGSKA (reference sequence). Losses at the gene ends were 5 bases for V and 4 bases for J; bases not matched to a gene: 14. This CDR3 region has 17 residues. CDR3 region: CSAPTRSTGRGANVLTF. The CDR3 nucleotides are TGCAGTGCTCCGACACGCTCGACAGGGAGAGGGGCCAACGTCCTGACTTTC.

This clonotype was counted ten times or more. Because this beta chain is a stray read in a library intended to capture alpha chains, its abundance should not be given much weight. The V gene is TRBV7-2, the J gene TRBJ2-3; 7 bases are a match to TRBD1. The CDR3 loop spans 13 amino acids. Per the germline V gene, CDR1 is SGHTA and CDR2 is FQGNSA. With V trimmed by 5 bases and J by 9 bases, 8 bases remained unmatched. The CDR3 loop is CASSPNRQGTQYF. Here the CDR3 DNA reads TGTGCCAGCAGCCCGAACAGACAGGGCACGCAGTATTTT. Looking up the rest from reference TRBV7-2 and TRBJ2-3 gives the full variable domain: GAGVSQSPSNKVTEKGKDVELRCDPISGHTALYWYRQSLGQGLEFLIYFQGNSAPDKSGLPSDRFSAERTGGSVSTLTIQRTQQEDSAVYLCASSPNRQGTQYFGPGTRLTVL.

This clonotype was observed many times. This beta chain is off target for a library built for alpha chains, so its abundance means little. V gene TRBV2 combines with J gene TRBJ1-4; 11 bases line up with TRBD1. The ends lost 3 bases at V and 8 bases at J; junction bases unmatched: 8. Germline V gene lookup returns CDR1 SNHLY and CDR2 FYNNEI. There are 16 residues in the CDR3. The CDR3 coding sequence is TGTGCCAGCAGTGATCCCGGACAGGGGGCTCGCGAAAAACTGTTTTTT. Translated: CASSDPGQGAREKLFF.

This clonotype has a count of ten or more. As an off-target read in a library built for alpha chains, this beta chain has a frequency of little significance. The chain employs TRBV7-2 and TRBJ1-1; D is possibly TRBD1 (6 bases). This CDR3 contains 13 residues. V was trimmed by 1 base and J by 8 bases, leaving 11 bases between them. Germline CDR1 SGHTA, CDR2 FQGNSA. Here the CDR3 reads CASSLGQDREAFF. CDR3 coding DNA: TGTGCCAGCAGCTTAGGACAGGACCGAGAAGCTTTCTTT.

Relative to its sample, this clonotype is medium-sized. For a library built for alpha chains, this beta chain is a stray read; little rests on its size. The genes are TRBV7-2 and TRBJ2-1; possible D gene TRBD2, 6 bases. V was shortened by 5 bases and J by 0 bases, with 14 bases between the two germline ends. CDR1 and CDR2 (germline): SGHTA, FQGNSA. The CDR3 contains 16 residues. The CDR3 spells CASSLIAASSYNEQFF. In DNA, the CDR3 is TGTGCCAGCAGCCTTATAGCGGCGAGCTCCTACAATGAGCAGTTCTTC.

This clonotype is categorized as medium-sized. Found in a library prepared for alpha chains, this beta chain is an off-target read, and its abundance has little meaning. The chain links TRBV4-2 to TRBJ1-2, with no clear D. The germline gives CDR1 LGHNA, CDR2 YNFKEQ. Deletions cut 6 bases from V and 2 bases from J, with 13 bases between. The length of the CDR3 is 14 residues. CDR3 sequence reads: CASRPLEGNYGYTF. The CDR3 nucleotides read TGTGCCAGCAGGCCCCTTGAGGGAAACTATGGCTACACCTTC.

This clonotype was picked up many times. Because this beta chain is a stray read in a library intended to capture alpha chains, its abundance should not be given much weight. This chain uses TRBV2 with TRBJ1-5, with D possibly matching TRBD1 (6 bases). Germline V gene sequence: CDR1 SNHLY, CDR2 FYNNEI. Between the trimmed V and J ends, which lost 6 bases and 3 bases, there was a span of 12 bases. The CDR3 extends over 14 amino acids. The CDR3 nucleotides are TGTGCCAGCAGCGACAGGAGCTTCAATCAGCCCCAGCATTTT. Translated, it gives CASSDRSFNQPQHF.

This clonotype was counted only a few times. Within a library made for alpha chains, this beta chain is off target, and its count is uninformative. The gene calls are TRBV5-1 and TRBJ2-2, with TRBD1 matching 7 bases. V shed 4 bases and J 0 bases; nucleotides not matched to a gene: 6. The CDR3 is made up of 16 amino acids. Germline V gene data show CDR1 as SGHRS and CDR2 as YFSETQ. The CDR3 loop reads CASSHRTGTNTGELFF. The CDR3 nucleotides read TGCGCCAGCAGCCACCGGACAGGAACGAACACCGGGGAGCTGTTTTTT.

In its sample, this clonotype is medium-sized (0.01 to 0.1%). Within a library made for alpha chains, this beta chain is off target, and its count is uninformative. This rearrangement joins TRBV11-1 to TRBJ1-1; D is unclear. Germline V lookup: CDR1 SGHAT, CDR2 FQDESV (reference sequence). The CDR3 spans 14 residues. V was trimmed by 2 bases and J by 1 base, leaving 8 bases between them. The CDR3 sequence is CASSLWSANTEAFF. The CDR3 DNA is TGTGCCAGCAGCTTATGGTCCGCGAACACTGAAGCTTTCTTT.

This clonotype was recorded at least ten times. This beta chain represents an off-target read in a library built for alpha chains; its size is of limited meaning. CDR3 nucleotide sequence: TGTGCCAGCAGCCGAGAAGGGGGGGCCGACACAGATACGCAGTATTTT. It yields the protein CASSREGGADTDTQYF. The chain joins TRBV5-6 to TRBJ2-3, with D perhaps TRBD2 (7 bases). Per the germline V gene, CDR1 is SGHDT and CDR2 is YYEEEE. Trimming took 4 bases from V and 2 from J, leaving 17 bases between them. The length of the CDR3 is 16 residues.